These 32 T cell receptor beta chains were all obtained from the same sample, sequenced in a study of CD8 T cells in Susac syndrome. An amount of RNA that ranged from roughly 0.5 to 1 ug was reverse transcribed with random hexamers. A single record per CDR3 protein comes from TCRdb applying MiXCR to the immunoSEQ multiplex PCR reads. Among approximately 280,000 distinct CDR3 sequences, 70% to 90% were seen once, and the ten largest hold approximately 0.11%. The sequenced material came from CD8+ T cells from PBMCs. These receptors were collected from a human donor with multiple sclerosis.

The chain links TRBV7-6 to TRBJ1-1, with a weak D call TRBD1 (6 bases). Germline V gene data show CDR1 as SGHVS and CDR2 as FNYEAQ. The CDR3 contains 16 residues. With 2 bases removed from V and 1 base from J, the gap between germline ends came to 14 bases. CDR3 region: CASSLLVGGENTEAFF. CDR3 nucleotide sequence: TGTGCCAGCAGCTTATTGGTCGGGGGCGAGAACACTGAAGCTTTCTTT.

CDR3 amino acids: CASRQAAGVNTEAFF. The CDR3 DNA follows: TGTGCCAGCAGACAAGCCGCAGGAGTGAACACTGAAGCTTTCTTT. The J gene is TRBJ1-1, the V gene TRBV28, with D unresolved. V was trimmed by 6 bases and J by 0 bases, leaving 14 bases between them. The CDR3 spans 15 residues. Looked up from germline, CDR1 is MDHEN and CDR2 is SYDVKM.

The chain couples TRBV19 to TRBJ2-1; 9 bases are shared with TRBD2. The CDR3 covers 16 residues. Trimming removed 5 bases from V and 2 bases from J; junction bases left unmatched: 7. From germline, CDR1 is LNHDA and CDR2 SQIVND (reference sequence). The CDR3 loop is CASSPLAGEAYNEQFF. The CDR3, as DNA: TGTGCCAGTAGTCCCTTAGCGGGAGAAGCCTACAATGAGCAGTTCTTC.

The chain has TRBV3-1 and TRBJ2-1; 9 positions agree with TRBD2. The CDR3 loop spans 16 amino acids. Germline loops: CDR1 LGHDT, CDR2 YNNKEL (reference sequence). V shed 3 bases and J 7 bases; nucleotides not matched to a gene: 10. CDR3 sequence: CASSHTREGSGNEQFF. In DNA form, the CDR3 reads TGTGCCAGCAGCCATACGCGGGAGGGCTCGGGGAATGAGCAGTTCTTC.

This clonotype was recorded once. The V gene is TRBV19, the J gene TRBJ2-7, with 8 bases that match TRBD1. V dropped 7 bases and J dropped 3; count of bases not matched to a gene: 11. This CDR3 is built from 15 residues. Germline CDR1 is LNHDA and CDR2 is SQIVND (reference sequence). This CDR3 reads CASTTMRQGFYEQYF. The CDR3 coding sequence is TGTGCCAGTACCACCATGAGACAGGGGTTCTACGAGCAGTACTTC.

V and J are TRBV27 and TRBJ2-1, with TRBD1 matching over 10 bases. There are 14 residues in the CDR3. The germline V gene has CDR1 MNHEY and CDR2 SMNVEV (reference sequence). V lost 5 bases and J lost 10; bases outside the gene matches: 8. This chain's CDR3 is CASSPTGGLLEQFF. The CDR3 DNA reads TGTGCCAGCAGTCCGACAGGGGGCTTGCTCGAGCAGTTCTTC.

This chain links TRBV9 with TRBJ1-1, with D tentatively TRBD1 (5 bases). Looked up from germline, CDR1 is SGDLS and CDR2 is YYNGEE. This CDR3 has 15 residues. V was cut by 0 bases and J by 1 base, with 10 bases left in between. The CDR3 DNA reads as TGTGCCAGCAGCGTAGGGGGCACCTCGAACACTGAAGCTTTCTTT. This codes for CASSVGGTSNTEAFF.

This chain connects TRBV5-1 to TRBJ2-3; D is ambiguous. Germline values: CDR1 SGHRS, CDR2 YFSETQ. V lost 2 bases to trimming and J lost 1 base, with 11 bases between them. The CDR3 consists of 15 residues. As DNA, the CDR3 is TGCGCCAGCAGCTTTGGTGGGATCGGCACAGATACGCAGTATTTT. As protein: CASSFGGIGTDTQYF.

This rearrangement joins TRBV11-2 to TRBJ2-1; 9 bases map to TRBD2. The J segment lost 6 bases and the V segment lost 1 base, leaving 1 base of the junction unmatched. CDR3 length: 14 residues. In germline, CDR1 is SGHAT, CDR2 FQNNGV. CDR3: CASSLGGRANEQFF. In DNA form, the CDR3 reads TGTGCCAGCAGCTTAGGCGGGAGGGCCAATGAGCAGTTCTTC. The entire variable domain, with the rest obtained from reference TRBV11-2 and TRBJ2-1, is as follows: EAGVAQSPRYKIIEKRQSVAFWCNPISGHATLYWYQQILGQGPKLLIQFQNNGVVDDSQLPKDRFSAERLKGVDSTLKIQPAKLEDSAVYLCASSLGGRANEQFFGPGTRLTVL.

V and J are TRBV11-3 and TRBJ2-1; D may be TRBD2 (6 bases). The CDR3 runs to 16 residues. Trimming took off 2 bases at V and 3 bases at J, with 14 bases between the two ends. Germline CDR1 reads SGHNT; CDR2 reads YENEEA. For the CDR3, the DNA is TGTGCCAGCAGCTTAACATTTGGCGGGGTCTACAATGAGCAGTTCTTC. The encoded protein is CASSLTFGGVYNEQFF.

The J gene is TRBJ1-1, the V gene TRBV7-3, with unresolved D. The CDR3 extends over 13 amino acids. V lost 7 bases and J 5 bases, leaving 14 bases between the germline ends. Germline CDR1 and CDR2: SGHTA and FQGTGA. The CDR3 reads CASTPPLRTEAFF. CDR3 DNA sequence: TGTGCCAGCACCCCCCCTTTACGGACTGAAGCTTTCTTT.

The chain carries TRBV11-1 and TRBJ2-3; D call uncertain. V was shortened by 1 base and J by 4 bases, with 9 bases between the two germline ends. Germline lookup yields CDR1 SGHAT and CDR2 FQDESV (reference sequence). This CDR3 contains 14 residues. The CDR3 loop is CASSLGAGSDTQYF. The CDR3 nucleotides are TGTGCCAGCAGCTTAGGCGCCGGCTCAGATACGCAGTATTTT.

The chain is built from TRBV20-1 and TRBJ2-7, with 8 bases fitting TRBD1. V was clipped by 2 bases and J by 4 bases; unmatched bases: 4. Germline V gives CDR1 DFQATT, CDR2 SNEGSKA (reference sequence). CDR3 length: 13 residues. The CDR3 protein is CSARPRDRYEQYF. The CDR3 coding sequence is TGCAGTGCTAGACCCCGGGACAGGTACGAGCAGTACTTC.

This chain joins TRBV5-5 and TRBJ2-6, with D possibly being TRBD2 (7 bases). V lost 4 bases to trimming and J lost 0 bases, with 23 bases between them. Germline V gives CDR1 SGHKS, CDR2 YYEKEE (reference sequence). The CDR3 is 20 amino acids. In DNA, the CDR3 is TGTGCCAGCAGCCCGAGTGTTCGGGGGGCCGGCGACTCTGGGGCCAACGTCCTGACTTTC. Translated, it gives CASSPSVRGAGDSGANVLTF.

V usage is TRBV7-3 and J usage is TRBJ2-1; tentative D call: TRBD1 (6 bases). The CDR3 covers 17 residues. Trimming removed 0 bases at V and 2 bases at J, with 14 bases between. Germline V CDR1 and CDR2: SGHTA, FQGTGA. CDR3 coding DNA: TGTGCCAGCAGCTTAACCCAGGGGAGAGGGGCCTACAATGAGCAGTTCTTC. Residues: CASSLTQGRGAYNEQFF.

The rearrangement joins TRBV6-5 to TRBJ1-2, with 7 bases lining up with TRBD1. Trimming removed 1 base from V and 4 bases from J; junction bases left unmatched: 6. The CDR3 has 15 amino acids. In germline, CDR1 is MNHEY, CDR2 SVGAGI. The CDR3 region has the DNA TGTGCCAGCAGTTACTTTCTCAGGGGGGCCTATGGCTACACCTTC. Translated: CASSYFLRGAYGYTF.

The CDR3 spells CATSRDRRTEAFF. In DNA, the CDR3 is TGTGCCACCAGCAGAGATAGGAGGACTGAAGCTTTCTTT. The V gene is TRBV15, the J gene TRBJ1-1; no clear D. The CDR3 length is 13 residues. Germline V gene data show CDR1 as LNHNV and CDR2 as YYDKDF (reference sequence). Trimming cost V 0 bases and J 5 bases, with 7 bases left between them.

This clonotype was counted once. The CDR3 sequence: CAWTPGLYEQYF. CDR3 bases: TGTGCCTGGACCCCTGGCCTATACGAGCAGTACTTC. J is TRBJ2-7 and V is TRBV30; no reliable D call. Deletions cut 4 bases from V and 4 bases from J, with 11 bases between. This CDR3 comprises 12 residues. CDR1 and CDR2 from the germline V gene are GTSNPN and SVGIG (reference sequence).

V gene TRBV13 combines with J gene TRBJ2-3, with 11 nucleotides matching TRBD1. V trimming: 5 bases; J trimming: 5 bases; junction bases outside the gene matches: 12. Germline values: CDR1 PRHDT, CDR2 FYEKMQ (reference sequence). This CDR3 has 17 amino acids. CDR3 in amino acids: CASSRNVGQGAGDTQYF. CDR3 sequence (DNA): TGTGCCAGCAGCAGAAACGTTGGACAGGGGGCAGGAGATACGCAGTATTTT.

The genes are TRBV5-4 and TRBJ2-3, with 14 bases matching TRBD2. This CDR3 has 16 residues. Germline trimming cut 4 bases from V and 6 bases from J; bases unmatched to any gene: 7. Per germline, CDR1 SGHNT and CDR2 YYREEE (reference sequence). CDR3 in amino acids: CASSPGLAGVSDTQYF. The DNA of the CDR3 is TGTGCCAGCAGCCCGGGACTAGCGGGAGTTAGCGATACGCAGTATTTT.

The chain joins TRBV27 to TRBJ2-7; no reliable D call. This CDR3 region has 11 residues. With 8 bases removed from V and 0 bases from J, the gap between germline ends came to 5 bases. Germline V gene lookup returns CDR1 MNHEY and CDR2 SMNVEV (reference sequence). The CDR3 loop reads CASLNSYEQYF. CDR3 bases: TGTGCCAGCCTAAACTCCTACGAGCAGTACTTC.

This chain joins TRBV12-3 or TRBV12-4 and TRBJ2-7; no clear D. The CDR3 totals 14 residues. Trimming pared 6 bases from V and 5 bases from J, leaving 17 bases between. DNA for the CDR3: TGTGCCAGCAGCCTAGGTAAGGCCCCCCACGAGCAGTACTTC. It encodes CASSLGKAPHEQYF.

J is TRBJ1-1 and V is TRBV30; TRBD1 is a possible D gene (6 bases). Germline loops: CDR1 GTSNPN, CDR2 SVGIG (reference sequence). Trimming took off 3 bases at V and 7 bases at J, with 12 bases between the two ends. The CDR3 contains 12 residues. Written as DNA, the CDR3 is TGTGCCTGGAGCCGAGGGGGGGGTGAAGCTTTCTTT. Translated, it gives CAWSRGGGEAFF.

The sample holds one count of this clonotype. The chain recombines TRBV28 with TRBJ2-5; TRBD1 matches at 8 bases. V gave up 8 bases and J gave up 3 bases; unmatched junction bases: 5. CDR3 length: 13 residues. The V gene's germline CDR1 is MDHEN and CDR2 SYDVKM. The CDR3 loop is CASDQDREETQYF. CDR3 coding DNA: TGTGCCAGCGATCAGGACAGGGAAGAGACCCAGTACTTC.

The chain combines TRBV7-3 with TRBJ2-1, with 10 bases lining up with TRBD1. The J segment lost 6 bases and the V segment lost 0 bases, leaving 11 bases of the junction unmatched. CDR3 length: 18 amino acids. Germline V gene lookup returns CDR1 SGHTA and CDR2 FQGTGA. For the CDR3, the DNA is TGTGCCAGCAGCTTAACCTTTCGGAGGACAGGGGGAATCAATGAGCAGTTCTTC. Amino acids: CASSLTFRRTGGINEQFF.

This chain links TRBV10-3 with TRBJ2-2; 14 positions match TRBD2. V gave up 6 bases and J gave up 0 bases; unmatched junction bases: 6. The length of the CDR3 is 18 residues. Per germline, CDR1 ENHRY and CDR2 SYGVKD. This CDR3 reads CAIRMTSGRAANTGELFF. CDR3 coding DNA: TGTGCCATCAGAATGACTAGCGGGAGGGCCGCGAACACCGGGGAGCTGTTTTTT.

The V call is TRBV10-2, the J call TRBJ2-7; D may be TRBD1 (6 bases). Trimming cost V 3 bases and J 7 bases, with 19 bases left between them. The CDR3 runs 15 residues. Looked up from germline, CDR1 is WSHSY and CDR2 is SAAADI. The CDR3 spells CASSDPTGSLWEQYF. CDR3 coding DNA: TGCGCCAGCAGTGACCCAACAGGGAGCCTGTGGGAGCAGTACTTC.

The J gene is TRBJ1-1, the V gene TRBV9, with D tentatively TRBD1 (6 bases). Trimming took 1 base from V and 4 from J, leaving 20 bases between them. The CDR3 loop spans 17 amino acids. Germline values: CDR1 SGDLS, CDR2 YYNGEE. CDR3 loop: CASSVRGGRGVGTEAFF. In DNA form, the CDR3 reads TGTGCCAGCAGCGTAAGGGGCGGCAGGGGAGTTGGCACTGAAGCTTTCTTT.

This chain joins TRBV5-1 and TRBJ2-3, with D perhaps TRBD1 (5 bases). CDR3 size: 14 residues. Germline V gives CDR1 SGHRS, CDR2 YFSETQ. V dropped 4 bases and J dropped 3 bases, with 12 bases sitting between them. CDR3 residues: CASSPTDGTDTQYF. The CDR3, as DNA: TGCGCCAGCAGCCCGACAGATGGGACAGATACGCAGTATTTT.

This chain connects TRBV19 to TRBJ2-1; D ambiguous. Germline loops: CDR1 LNHDA, CDR2 SQIVND (reference sequence). Trimming removed 2 bases at V and 0 bases at J, with 11 bases between. The CDR3 is 16 residues long. The CDR3 DNA sequence: TGTGCCAGTAGTATACATCAGACGACCTCCTACAATGAGCAGTTCTTC. Residues: CASSIHQTTSYNEQFF.

This clonotype was found once. The V and J genes are TRBV10-1 and TRBJ1-1, with a possible D match to TRBD1 (6 bases). Germline CDR1 and CDR2: WNHNN and SYGVQD (reference sequence). The CDR3 runs to 14 residues. V was cut by 6 bases and J by 4 bases, with 15 bases left in between. The CDR3 nucleotides read TGCGCCAGCAGCGGTAACAGGGAGGGCACTGAAGCTTTCTTT. This encodes CASSGNREGTEAFF.

J is TRBJ2-2 and V is TRBV28, with 7 bases aligning to TRBD1. Germline assignment: CDR1 MDHEN and CDR2 SYDVKM. This CDR3 region has 18 residues. J was trimmed by 8 bases and V by 2 bases; bases with no gene match: 17. The CDR3 protein is CASSLTLRDRDRRGELFF. DNA for the CDR3: TGTGCCAGCAGTTTAACCCTCCGGGACAGAGACCGAAGGGGGGAGCTGTTTTTT.